Listed here are 20 T cell receptor beta chains from one sample, sequenced in a study of OX40 agonist ivuxolimab in advanced cancers. Repertoires were generated with immunoSEQ multiplex PCR, while TCRdb's copy carries only in-frame clones and drops some. The sample consists of 48,000 or so clones, approximately 84% of them appearing once. The specimen comprised CD4+ or CD8+ T cells sorted from blood, sampled in a trial of the OX40 agonist ivuxolimab. The receptors shown here come from an adult with an advanced solid tumor such as melanoma, head and neck, liver or kidney cancer.

V and J are TRBV11-1 and TRBJ2-1, with D possibly matching TRBD1 (6 bases). Germline V gene data show CDR1 as SGHAT and CDR2 as FQDESV (reference sequence). The CDR3 has 15 residues. V was trimmed by 4 bases and J by 8 bases, leaving 18 bases between them. The CDR3 bases are TGTGCCAGCAGCTCTCATCAGGGGCCGGAGGATGAGCAGTTCTTC. Amino acids: CASSSHQGPEDEQFF.

This chain links TRBV2 with TRBJ2-1; 7 bases are a match to TRBD2. The CDR3 covers 13 residues. The germline CDR1 and CDR2 sequences are SNHLY and FYNNEI. Unmatched junction bases numbered 3, after V lost 6 bases and J lost 4 bases. The CDR3: CASRSGVYNEQFF. In nucleotides, the CDR3 is TGTGCCAGCAGGAGCGGGGTTTACAATGAGCAGTTCTTC.

The CDR3 loop is CASSLASGSFYEQYF. The DNA of the CDR3 is TGCGCCAGCAGCCTCGCCAGCGGGAGTTTCTACGAGCAGTACTTC. This chain links TRBV5-1 with TRBJ2-7; 8 bases agree with TRBD2. CDR1 is SGHRS and CDR2 is YFSETQ in the germline V gene. With V trimmed by 4 bases and J by 3 bases, 9 bases remained unmatched. CDR3 size: 15 residues.

The V call is TRBV5-1, the J call TRBJ2-5; 10 nucleotides line up with TRBD2. V lost 2 bases, J lost 5 bases, and 6 bases stayed unmatched. This CDR3 contains 15 residues. The germline CDR1 and CDR2 sequences are SGHRS and YFSETQ. CDR3 sequence reads: CASSFSGRIEETQYF. CDR3 nucleotides: TGCGCCAGCAGCTTTAGCGGGAGGATAGAGGAGACCCAGTACTTC.

The V gene is TRBV18, the J gene TRBJ1-2; no clear D. This CDR3 has 14 residues. The germline gives CDR1 KGHSH, CDR2 LQKENI. Between the trimmed V and J ends, which lost 4 bases and 5 bases, there was a span of 14 bases. The CDR3 bases are TGTGCCAGCTCACGATCCAGCGGGGATTATGGCTACACCTTC. It encodes CASSRSSGDYGYTF.

CDR3: CASSLVGYEQFF. CDR3 nucleotide sequence: TGTGCCAGCAGCCTCGTAGGGTATGAGCAGTTCTTC. The chain couples TRBV7-2 to TRBJ2-1; no reliable D call. Deletions cut 5 bases from V and 8 bases from J, with 10 bases between. The V gene's germline CDR1 is SGHTA and CDR2 FQGNSA. CDR3 size: 12 residues.

The rearrangement uses TRBV30 and TRBJ2-1; TRBD2 matches at 11 bases. Germline lookup yields CDR1 GTSNPN and CDR2 SVGIG (reference sequence). This CDR3 has 17 amino acids. V shed 3 bases and J 2 bases; nucleotides not matched to a gene: 9. CDR3 region: CAWRSTTSGTTYNEQFF. CDR3 DNA sequence: TGTGCCTGGAGGTCCACGACTAGCGGGACGACCTACAATGAGCAGTTCTTC.

The genes are TRBV6-5 and TRBJ2-7; tentatively, D is TRBD2 (6 bases). Per germline, CDR1 MNHEY and CDR2 SVGAGI. Trimming cost V 7 bases and J 0 bases, with 13 bases left between them. The CDR3 sequence is 14 residues long. CDR3: CASTRGTASYEQYF. CDR3 DNA sequence: TGTGCCAGCACCCGGGGGACGGCCTCCTACGAGCAGTACTTC.

V and J are TRBV7-6 and TRBJ2-7; possibly TRBD2 for D (6 bases). The germline V gene encodes CDR1 SGHVS and CDR2 FNYEAQ. Trimming shortened V by 0 bases and J by 4 bases, and 13 bases separated the two germline ends. CDR3 length equals 15 residues. The CDR3 sequence is CASSLARGIGYEQYF. Here the CDR3 DNA reads TGTGCCAGCAGCTTAGCGCGCGGGATCGGATACGAGCAGTACTTC.

The V call is TRBV5-6, the J call TRBJ2-5; 12 bases align to TRBD1. Per germline, CDR1 SGHDT and CDR2 YYEEEE. With 4 bases clipped from V and 4 bases from J, the junction kept 8 bases outside the gene matches. CDR3 length equals 16 residues. The CDR3: CASSGGTGGGGETQYF. Written as DNA, the CDR3 is TGTGCCAGCAGCGGGGGGACAGGGGGCGGAGGAGAGACCCAGTACTTC. The whole variable domain, filled in from reference TRBV5-6 and TRBJ2-5, reads DAGVTQSPTHLIKTRGQQVTLRCSPKSGHDTVSWYQQALGQGPQFIFQYYEEEERQRGNFPDRFSGHQFPNYSSELNVNALLLGDSALYLCASSGGTGGGGETQYFGPGTRLLVL.

The chain has TRBV29-1 and TRBJ1-1, with a weak D call TRBD1 (5 bases). There are 13 residues in the CDR3. Looked up from germline, CDR1 is SQVTM and CDR2 is ANQGSEA. Trimming took off 7 bases at V and 1 base at J, with 13 bases between the two ends. The CDR3 reads CSGGRAANTEAFF. The CDR3 DNA reads TGCAGCGGGGGACGTGCAGCGAACACTGAAGCTTTCTTT.

CDR3: CASSNGEGTEAFF. CDR3 DNA: TGTGCCAGCTCCAACGGGGAAGGGACTGAAGCTTTCTTT. This chain uses TRBV18 with TRBJ1-1, with D unclear. The CDR3 has 13 amino acids. CDR1 is KGHSH, CDR2 LQKENI, per germline. Between the trimmed V and J ends, which lost 6 bases and 5 bases, there was a span of 13 bases. The complete variable domain, with remaining parts taken from reference TRBV18 and TRBJ1-1, reads NAGVMQNPRHLVRRRGQEARLRCSPMKGHSHVYWYRQLPEEGLKFMVYLQKENIIDESGMPKERFSAEFPKEGPSILRIQQVVRGDSAAYFCASSNGEGTEAFFGQGTRLTVV.

The V gene is TRBV2, the J gene TRBJ1-2; D call uncertain. The CDR3 is 14 amino acids. V shed 5 bases and J shed 5 bases, with 15 bases lying between them. CDR1 SNHLY and CDR2 FYNNEI come from the germline V gene. This CDR3 is CASSSTVVGYGYTF. In DNA, the CDR3 is TGTGCCAGCAGTTCTACAGTGGTGGGGTATGGCTACACCTTC.

This chain links TRBV15 with TRBJ2-5; D perhaps matches TRBD1 (5 bases). CDR3 length: 15 residues. The germline gives CDR1 LNHNV, CDR2 YYDKDF (reference sequence). Trimming cost V 5 bases and J 2 bases, with 15 bases left between them. DNA for the CDR3: TGTGCCACCAGCGGTCTACAGGCCTCTCAAGAGACCCAGTACTTC. Translated, it gives CATSGLQASQETQYF.

J is TRBJ1-4 and V is TRBV7-9, with D possibly TRBD1 on 5 matching bases. This CDR3 comprises 14 residues. V was pared by 3 bases and J by 6 bases, with 11 bases between. Germline lookup yields CDR1 SEHNR and CDR2 FQNEAQ (reference sequence). In DNA, the CDR3 is TGTGCCAGCAGCTTCGAGGGACGGGATGAAAAACTGTTTTTT. Its protein is CASSFEGRDEKLFF.

In this sample, this clone turned up a few times. The chain employs TRBV18 and TRBJ2-5; D uncertain. Between the trimmed V and J ends, which lost 4 bases and 5 bases, there was a span of 11 bases. This CDR3 contains 13 residues. Germline V gives CDR1 KGHSH, CDR2 LQKENI. CDR3 in amino acids: CASSLVLGETQYF. The CDR3 DNA follows: TGTGCCAGCTCACTCGTCCTAGGCGAGACCCAGTACTTC. Based on the CDR3 plus reference TRBV18 and TRBJ2-5, the full variable domain is NAGVMQNPRHLVRRRGQEARLRCSPMKGHSHVYWYRQLPEEGLKFMVYLQKENIIDESGMPKERFSAEFPKEGPSILRIQQVVRGDSAAYFCASSLVLGETQYFGPGTRLLVL.

J is TRBJ2-5 and V is TRBV5-1; no definite D call. The CDR3 consists of 15 residues. V was cut by 0 bases and J by 7 bases, with 16 bases left in between. Germline assignment: CDR1 SGHRS and CDR2 YFSETQ. Written as DNA, the CDR3 is TGCGCCAGCAGCTTGGAGGGCAGGAGTCCGCCGACCCAGTACTTC. Its protein product is CASSLEGRSPPTQYF.

The chain combines TRBV7-8 with TRBJ2-5; 7 positions agree with TRBD2. Germline CDR1 reads SGHVS; CDR2 reads FQNEAQ. This CDR3 comprises 16 residues. Trimming removed 1 base from V and 5 bases from J; junction bases left unmatched: 10. The CDR3 sequence is CASSLESGGGDETQYF. DNA of the CDR3: TGTGCCAGCAGCTTAGAATCTGGGGGAGGGGATGAGACCCAGTACTTC.

The chain joins TRBV7-6 to TRBJ1-4, with D maybe TRBD1 (6 bases). The CDR3 is 19 amino acids. Trimming took 4 bases from V and 0 from J, leaving 21 bases between them. Germline lookup yields CDR1 SGHVS and CDR2 FNYEAQ. For the CDR3, the DNA is TGTGCCAGCAGCTCCGGAGTAGGGGGGAAGATTGCAACTAATGAAAAACTGTTTTTT. The encoded protein is CASSSGVGGKIATNEKLFF.

The chain carries TRBV2 and TRBJ2-5, with TRBD1 matching over 9 bases. This CDR3 has 14 amino acids. J gave up 2 bases and V 6 bases, and 4 bases lay outside the gene matches. Germline assignment: CDR1 SNHLY and CDR2 FYNNEI. CDR3 sequence (DNA): TGTGCCAGCAGAGGACAGGGGTGGCAAGAGACCCAGTACTTC. It codes for CASRGQGWQETQYF. The full variable domain, completed using reference TRBV2 and TRBJ2-5, is EPEVTQTPSHQVTQMGQEVILRCVPISNHLYFYWYRQILGQKVEFLVSFYNNEISEKSEIFDDQFSVERPDGSNFTLKIRSTKLEDSAMYFCASRGQGWQETQYFGPGTRLLVL.